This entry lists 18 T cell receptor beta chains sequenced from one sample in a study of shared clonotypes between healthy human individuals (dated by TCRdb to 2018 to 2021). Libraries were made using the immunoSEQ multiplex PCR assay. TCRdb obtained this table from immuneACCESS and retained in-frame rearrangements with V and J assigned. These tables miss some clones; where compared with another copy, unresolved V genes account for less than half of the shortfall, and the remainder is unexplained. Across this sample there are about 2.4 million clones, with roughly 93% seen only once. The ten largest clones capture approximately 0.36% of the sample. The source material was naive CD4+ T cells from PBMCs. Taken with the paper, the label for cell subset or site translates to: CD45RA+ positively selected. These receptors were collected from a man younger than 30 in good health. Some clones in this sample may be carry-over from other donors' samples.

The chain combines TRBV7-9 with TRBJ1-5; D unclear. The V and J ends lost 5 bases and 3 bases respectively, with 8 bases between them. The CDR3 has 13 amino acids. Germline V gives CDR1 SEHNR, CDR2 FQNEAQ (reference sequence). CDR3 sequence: CASSAADNQPQHF. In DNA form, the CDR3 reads TGTGCCAGCAGCGCAGCGGACAATCAGCCCCAGCATTTT.

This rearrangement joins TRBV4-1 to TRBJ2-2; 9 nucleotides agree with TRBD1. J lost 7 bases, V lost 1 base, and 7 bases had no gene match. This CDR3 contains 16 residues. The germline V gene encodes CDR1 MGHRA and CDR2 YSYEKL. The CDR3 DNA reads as TGCGCCAGCAGCCAAGCTCGGGGACAGGGTTACGGGGAGCTGTTTTTT. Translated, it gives CASSQARGQGYGELFF.

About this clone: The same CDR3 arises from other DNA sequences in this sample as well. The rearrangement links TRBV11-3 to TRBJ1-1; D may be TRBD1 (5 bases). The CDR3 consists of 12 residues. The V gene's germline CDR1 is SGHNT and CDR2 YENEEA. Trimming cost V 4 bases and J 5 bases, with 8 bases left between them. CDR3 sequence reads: CASSSGGTEAFF. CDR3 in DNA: TGTGCCAGCAGCTCGGGGGGAACTGAAGCTTTCTTT.

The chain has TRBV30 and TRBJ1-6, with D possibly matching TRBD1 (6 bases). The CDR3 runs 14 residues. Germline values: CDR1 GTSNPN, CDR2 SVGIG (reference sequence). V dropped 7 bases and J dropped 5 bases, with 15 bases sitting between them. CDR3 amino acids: CASNSWTDNSPLHF. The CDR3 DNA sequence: TGTGCCTCTAATTCCTGGACAGATAATTCACCCCTCCACTTT.

The CDR3 DNA follows: TGTGCCAGCAGTTTAGGGTCGTGGGACAGAACGACCTATGGCTACACCTTC. Encoded protein: CASSLGSWDRTTYGYTF. The V gene is TRBV28, the J gene TRBJ1-2; 7 bases align to TRBD1. The V gene end was trimmed by 2 bases and the J gene end by 4 bases; junction bases not matched to a gene: 13. CDR1 and CDR2 (germline): MDHEN, SYDVKM. The CDR3 loop spans 17 amino acids.

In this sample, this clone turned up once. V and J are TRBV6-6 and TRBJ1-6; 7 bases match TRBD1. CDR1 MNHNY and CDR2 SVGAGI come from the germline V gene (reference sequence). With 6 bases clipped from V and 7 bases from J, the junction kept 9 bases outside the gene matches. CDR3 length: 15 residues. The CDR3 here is CASSQGGQRNSPLHF. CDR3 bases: TGTGCCAGCAGCCAAGGGGGACAGAGGAATTCACCCCTCCACTTT.

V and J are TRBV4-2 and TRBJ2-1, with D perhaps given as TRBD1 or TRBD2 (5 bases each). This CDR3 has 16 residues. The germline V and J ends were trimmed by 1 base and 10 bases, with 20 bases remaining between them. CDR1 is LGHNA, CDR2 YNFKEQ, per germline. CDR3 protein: CASSQAGLSGAREQFF. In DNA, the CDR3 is TGTGCCAGCAGCCAAGCCGGACTTTCTGGGGCTCGGGAGCAGTTCTTC.

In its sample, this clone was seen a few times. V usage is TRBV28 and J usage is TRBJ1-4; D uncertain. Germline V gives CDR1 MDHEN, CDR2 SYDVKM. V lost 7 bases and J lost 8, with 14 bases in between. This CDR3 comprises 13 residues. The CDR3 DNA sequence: TGTGCCAGCAAGAAAGGGTTGGAAGAAAAACTGTTTTTT. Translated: CASKKGLEEKLFF.

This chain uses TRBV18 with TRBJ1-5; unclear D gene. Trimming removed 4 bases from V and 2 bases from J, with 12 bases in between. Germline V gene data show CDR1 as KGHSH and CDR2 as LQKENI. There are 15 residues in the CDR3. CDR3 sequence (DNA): TGTGCCAGCTCACGAACACTCAATGGCAATCAGCCCCAGCATTTT. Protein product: CASSRTLNGNQPQHF.

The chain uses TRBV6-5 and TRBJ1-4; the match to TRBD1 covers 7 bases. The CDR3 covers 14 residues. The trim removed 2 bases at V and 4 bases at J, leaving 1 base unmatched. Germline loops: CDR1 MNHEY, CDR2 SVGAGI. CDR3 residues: CASSYNRGNEKLFF. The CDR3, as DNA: TGTGCCAGCAGTTACAACAGGGGTAATGAAAAACTGTTTTTT.

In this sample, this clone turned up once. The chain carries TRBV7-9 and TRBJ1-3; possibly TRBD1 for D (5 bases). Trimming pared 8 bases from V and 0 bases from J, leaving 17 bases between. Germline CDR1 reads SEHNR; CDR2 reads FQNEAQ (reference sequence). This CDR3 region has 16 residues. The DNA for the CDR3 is TGTGCCAGCGCTCGGGGGGTGGCAAGCTCTGGAAACACCATATATTTT. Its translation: CASARGVASSGNTIYF.

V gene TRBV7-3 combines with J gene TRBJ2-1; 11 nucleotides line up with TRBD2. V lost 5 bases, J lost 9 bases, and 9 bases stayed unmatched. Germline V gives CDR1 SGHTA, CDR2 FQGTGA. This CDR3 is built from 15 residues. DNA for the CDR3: TGTGCCAGCAGCCAACTAGCGGGGGCTACAGCTGAGCAGTTCTTC. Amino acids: CASSQLAGATAEQFF.

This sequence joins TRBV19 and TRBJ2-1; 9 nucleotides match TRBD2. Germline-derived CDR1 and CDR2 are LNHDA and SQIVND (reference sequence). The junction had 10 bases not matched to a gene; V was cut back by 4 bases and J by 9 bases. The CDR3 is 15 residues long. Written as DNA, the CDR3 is TGTGCCAGTAGTACCCTTAGCGGGAGAGTGGGTGAGCAGTTCTTC. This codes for CASSTLSGRVGEQFF.

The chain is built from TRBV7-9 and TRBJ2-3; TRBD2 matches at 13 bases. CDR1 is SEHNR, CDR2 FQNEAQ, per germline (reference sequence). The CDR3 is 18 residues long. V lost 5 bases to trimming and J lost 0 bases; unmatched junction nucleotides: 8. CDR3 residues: CASSAPGLAGPSTDTQYF. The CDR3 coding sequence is TGTGCCAGCAGCGCCCCGGGACTAGCGGGACCGAGCACAGATACGCAGTATTTT.

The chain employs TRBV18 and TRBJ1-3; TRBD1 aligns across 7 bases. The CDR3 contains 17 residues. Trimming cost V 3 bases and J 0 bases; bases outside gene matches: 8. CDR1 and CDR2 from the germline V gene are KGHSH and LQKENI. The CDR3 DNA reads TGTGCCAGCTCACCCATGGCGGACAGGATCTCTGGAAACACCATATATTTT. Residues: CASSPMADRISGNTIYF.

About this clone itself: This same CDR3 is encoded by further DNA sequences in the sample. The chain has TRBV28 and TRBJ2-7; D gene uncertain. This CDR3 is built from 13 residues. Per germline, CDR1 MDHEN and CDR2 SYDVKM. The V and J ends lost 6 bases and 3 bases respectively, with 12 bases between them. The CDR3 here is CASSLTGGYEQYF. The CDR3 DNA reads TGTGCCAGCAGCCTGACGGGCGGCTACGAGCAGTACTTC.

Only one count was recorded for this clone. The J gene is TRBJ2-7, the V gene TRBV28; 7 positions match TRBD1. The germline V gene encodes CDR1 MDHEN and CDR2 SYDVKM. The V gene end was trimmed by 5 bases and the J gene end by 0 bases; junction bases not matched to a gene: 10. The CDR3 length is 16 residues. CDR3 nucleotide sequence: TGTGCCAGCAGTCCCCCAGGGGGTGGAAGCTCCTACGAGCAGTACTTC. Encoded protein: CASSPPGGGSSYEQYF.

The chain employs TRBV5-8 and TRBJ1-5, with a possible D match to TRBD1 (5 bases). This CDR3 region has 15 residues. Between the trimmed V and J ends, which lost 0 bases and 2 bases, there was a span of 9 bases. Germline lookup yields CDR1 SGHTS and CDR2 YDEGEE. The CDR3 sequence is CASSLVWGGNQPQHF. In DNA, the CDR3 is TGTGCCAGCAGCTTGGTGTGGGGCGGCAATCAGCCCCAGCATTTT.